One and the same sample provided the 22 T cell receptor beta chains below, sequenced in a study of T cells in narcolepsy. TCRdb keeps only in-frame clones here, not all; method: immunoSEQ multiplex PCR. The sample has tens of thousands of clones; 75% to 90% are singletons. Source material: CD45RA- memory CD4+ T cells from PBMCs. The receptors derive from a human donor with narcolepsy.

The chain uses TRBV27 and TRBJ2-7; TRBD2 matches 10 bases. CDR3 size: 15 residues. V lost 6 bases to trimming and J lost 2 bases; unmatched junction nucleotides: 7. In germline, CDR1 is MNHEY, CDR2 SMNVEV (reference sequence). CDR3 residues: CASSAGLADPYEQYF. The CDR3, as DNA: TGTGCCAGCAGCGCAGGACTAGCGGATCCCTACGAGCAGTACTTC.

The rearrangement uses TRBV19 and TRBJ2-2; D is undetermined. V lost 3 bases, J lost 3 bases, and 11 bases lay in between. The CDR3 runs 15 residues. Germline V lookup: CDR1 LNHDA, CDR2 SQIVND (reference sequence). CDR3 nucleotide sequence: TGTGCCAGTAGTATTTCCGGAGTGGACACCGGGGAGCTGTTTTTT. Its translation is CASSISGVDTGELFF.

The J gene is TRBJ1-3, the V gene TRBV12-5, with 7 bases aligning to TRBD1. The CDR3 sequence is 16 residues long. J lost 2 bases, V lost 7 bases, and 11 bases had no gene match. From germline, CDR1 is LGHNT and CDR2 FRNRAP. The CDR3 loop reads CASALGQGGAGNTIYF. Here the CDR3 DNA reads TGTGCTAGTGCCCTGGGGCAGGGGGGCGCTGGAAACACCATATATTTT.

The chain combines TRBV5-4 with TRBJ2-3; 13 nucleotides match TRBD2. Germline CDR1 SGHNT, CDR2 YYREEE (reference sequence). The CDR3 covers 20 residues. V shed 2 bases, J shed 5 bases, and the junction held 17 bases outside the gene matches. The CDR3 region is CASSLGRTSGRGGVVDTQYF. CDR3 coding DNA: TGTGCCAGCAGCTTAGGTCGCACTAGCGGGAGGGGAGGGGTGGTAGATACGCAGTATTTT.

The chain recombines TRBV4-2 with TRBJ2-7; TRBD2 aligns across 9 bases. Germline V CDR1 and CDR2: LGHNA, YNFKEQ. The CDR3 is made up of 19 amino acids. Trimming cost V 0 bases and J 2 bases; bases outside gene matches: 14. The CDR3 loop reads CASSQDPDSGRPSTYEQYF. The CDR3 DNA reads as TGTGCCAGCAGCCAAGACCCCGATAGCGGGAGACCCAGTACCTACGAGCAGTACTTC.

The chain carries TRBV6-5 and TRBJ2-3; 9 bases line up with TRBD2. V shed 6 bases and J 2 bases; nucleotides not matched to a gene: 6. This CDR3 is 15 amino acids long. The germline gives CDR1 MNHEY, CDR2 SVGAGI. DNA of the CDR3: TGTGCCAGCAGAAATAGCGGGAGCATCACAGATACGCAGTATTTT. Amino acids: CASRNSGSITDTQYF.

The V gene is TRBV12-5, the J gene TRBJ2-1; 7 bases match TRBD2. This CDR3 has 14 amino acids. CDR1 is LGHNT, CDR2 FRNRAP, per germline. V lost 2 bases and J lost 9; bases outside the gene matches: 7. CDR3 loop: CASGLLSGTGEQFF. Here the CDR3 DNA reads TGTGCTAGTGGTTTGCTAAGCGGGACGGGTGAGCAGTTCTTC.

The chain has TRBV19 and TRBJ2-7; D uncertain. CDR1 is LNHDA and CDR2 is SQIVND in the germline V gene (reference sequence). The CDR3 runs to 14 residues. V dropped 3 bases and J dropped 1 base, with 10 bases sitting between them. The CDR3 nucleotides are TGTGCCAGTAGTATTCGGCTAGTTTCCTACGAGCAGTACTTC. It translates to CASSIRLVSYEQYF.

The chain uses TRBV2 and TRBJ2-1, with 9 bases lining up with TRBD1. The CDR3 is 15 amino acids. The ends lost 6 bases at V and 6 bases at J; junction bases unmatched: 9. Per the germline V gene, CDR1 is SNHLY and CDR2 is FYNNEI. The CDR3 here is CASSVGTGISNEQFF. The CDR3 region has the DNA TGTGCCAGCAGCGTCGGGACAGGGATTTCCAATGAGCAGTTCTTC.

The rearrangement uses TRBV7-8 and TRBJ1-6, with unresolved D. V was trimmed by 5 bases and J by 9 bases, leaving 8 bases between them. Per germline, CDR1 SGHVS and CDR2 FQNEAQ. This CDR3 is built from 12 residues. The CDR3 spells CASSPLGSPLHF. CDR3 nucleotide sequence: TGTGCCAGCAGCCCTCTCGGTTCACCCCTCCACTTT.

The genes are TRBV5-1 and TRBJ1-6; possible D gene TRBD1, 6 bases. Trimming shortened V by 4 bases and J by 3 bases, and 11 bases separated the two germline ends. This CDR3 has 15 amino acids. CDR1 is SGHRS and CDR2 is YFSETQ in the germline V gene. In DNA form, the CDR3 reads TGCGCCAGCAGCCCCGGGACAAGCTATAATTCACCCCTCCACTTT. This codes for CASSPGTSYNSPLHF.

The genes are TRBV6-1 and TRBJ2-1; D may be TRBD2 (6 bases). V was clipped by 2 bases and J by 6 bases, with 14 bases between them. Per germline, CDR1 MNHNS and CDR2 SASEGT. The CDR3 totals 15 residues. In nucleotides, the CDR3 is TGTGCCAGCAGTGAACTCTGGGACTCCACCAATGAGCAGTTCTTC. Protein sequence: CASSELWDSTNEQFF.

This clone showed up just a few times. This chain uses TRBV6-5 with TRBJ1-3; tentative D call: TRBD1 (6 bases). This CDR3 comprises 15 residues. CDR1 and CDR2 (germline): MNHEY, SVGAGI. The ends were cut back, 7 bases at V and 0 bases at J, with 13 bases in the middle. This chain's CDR3 is CASKKTGDSGNTIYF. CDR3 nucleotide sequence: TGTGCCAGCAAAAAGACAGGTGACTCTGGAAACACCATATATTTT.

The chain has TRBV5-8 and TRBJ2-7; D remains ambiguous. The ends were cut back, 0 bases at V and 3 bases at J, with 7 bases in the middle. Germline assignment: CDR1 SGHTS and CDR2 YDEGEE. The CDR3 has 13 residues. In nucleotides, the CDR3 is TGTGCCAGCAGCTTGGCAGGTCTCTACGAGCAGTACTTC. Translating gives CASSLAGLYEQYF.

This chain's CDR3 is CASSERVNYEQYF. CDR3 bases: TGTGCCAGCAGTGAGAGGGTTAACTACGAGCAGTACTTC. The chain uses TRBV2 and TRBJ2-7; tentative D call: TRBD2 (5 bases). There are 13 residues in the CDR3. The germline gives CDR1 SNHLY, CDR2 FYNNEI. The V end lost 3 bases, the J end lost 3 bases, and 9 bases lay between the germline ends.

The gene calls are TRBV19 and TRBJ1-5; a weak D match, TRBD1 (5 bases). The CDR3 length is 14 residues. Per the germline V gene, CDR1 is LNHDA and CDR2 is SQIVND (reference sequence). Trimming removed 3 bases from V and 3 bases from J, with 9 bases in between. As DNA, the CDR3 is TGTGCCAGTAGTATCCTGGACAACAATCAGCCCCAGCATTTT. Translated, it gives CASSILDNNQPQHF.

As DNA, the CDR3 is TGTGCCAGCAGTGAACCGCCTCGGGAGGAGGCGCCCCAGCATTTT. The encoded protein is CASSEPPREEAPQHF. V usage is TRBV6-1 and J usage is TRBJ1-5; the D is unclear. V lost 2 bases to trimming and J lost 9 bases, with 17 bases between them. Germline assignment: CDR1 MNHNS and CDR2 SASEGT. The CDR3 spans 15 residues.

The chain uses TRBV28 and TRBJ1-5; D is unclear. Deletions cut 3 bases from V and 2 bases from J, with 8 bases between. CDR1 is MDHEN and CDR2 is SYDVKM in the germline V gene. This CDR3 has 14 residues. The CDR3 DNA reads TGTGCCAGCAGTTTTGGGCAGGGCAATCAGCCCCAGCATTTT. Protein sequence: CASSFGQGNQPQHF.

The CDR3 nucleotides read TGCGCCAGCAGGGCAGGGATAGCTTCATCCTCTGGAAACACCATATATTTT. As protein: CASRAGIASSSGNTIYF. The rearrangement joins TRBV5-1 to TRBJ1-3; the D gene is possibly TRBD1 (5 bases). CDR1 SGHRS and CDR2 YFSETQ come from the germline V gene. Trimming removed 5 bases from V and 0 bases from J, with 18 bases in between. This CDR3 has 17 amino acids.

The sample holds a few counts of this clone. V is TRBV19 and J is TRBJ1-5; D is undetermined. Germline CDR1 reads LNHDA; CDR2 reads SQIVND (reference sequence). The CDR3 extends over 16 amino acids. V was trimmed by 6 bases and J by 0 bases, leaving 15 bases between them. The CDR3 nucleotides read TGTGCCAGTAGGGCCCAGGCAGACTATAGCAATCAGCCCCAGCATTTT. Residues: CASRAQADYSNQPQHF.

The rearrangement joins TRBV19 to TRBJ1-1; D may be TRBD1 (6 bases). This CDR3 is 13 amino acids long. Between the trimmed V and J ends, which lost 9 bases and 1 base, there was a span of 12 bases. Germline V CDR1 and CDR2: LNHDA, SQIVND (reference sequence). CDR3 coding DNA: TGTGCCAGCAGGGACACGCAGAACACTGAAGCTTTCTTT. It codes for CASRDTQNTEAFF.

The CDR3 is CASSGRGMENEQFF. DNA for the CDR3: TGTGCCAGCTCGGGCCGGGGAATGGAGAATGAGCAGTTCTTC. The chain carries TRBV11-3 and TRBJ2-1; D is perhaps TRBD2 (5 bases). The V end was cut by 8 bases, the J end by 7 bases, with 18 bases between. CDR1 is SGHNT, CDR2 YENEEA, per germline. The CDR3 contains 14 residues.